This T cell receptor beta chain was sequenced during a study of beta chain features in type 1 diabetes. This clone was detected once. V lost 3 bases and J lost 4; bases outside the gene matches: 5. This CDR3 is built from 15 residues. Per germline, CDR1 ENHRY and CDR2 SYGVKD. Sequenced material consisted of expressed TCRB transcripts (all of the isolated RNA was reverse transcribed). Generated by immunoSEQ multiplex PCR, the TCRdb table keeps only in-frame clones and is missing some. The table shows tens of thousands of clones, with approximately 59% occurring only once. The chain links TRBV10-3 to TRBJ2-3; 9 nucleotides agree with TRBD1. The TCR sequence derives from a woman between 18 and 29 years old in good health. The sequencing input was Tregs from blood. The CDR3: CAISDYDRGADTQYF. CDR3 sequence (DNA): TGTGCCATCAGTGATTACGACAGGGGGGCAGATACGCAGTATTTT.